These 13 T cell receptor beta chains were all obtained from the same sample, sequenced in a study of cytomegalovirus exposure and HLA in healthy donors. In the PCR, 60 Vbeta and 13 Jbeta primers were used. TCRdb keeps only in-frame clones here, not all; method: immunoSEQ multiplex PCR. The sample shows about 130,000 clones, more than 65% of them seen only once. The sequencing input was PBMCs. The receptors come from a man aged 50-59 years in good health and CMV-seronegative.

V is TRBV5-4 and J is TRBJ2-3; tentative D call: TRBD1 (6 bases). CDR3 length: 13 amino acids. Germline values: CDR1 SGHNT, CDR2 YYREEE (reference sequence). Trimming shortened V by 4 bases and J by 3 bases, and 9 bases separated the two germline ends. CDR3 nucleotide sequence: TGTGCCAGCAGCCGACAGGAGACAGATACGCAGTATTTT. Protein product: CASSRQETDTQYF.

This chain links TRBV6-5 with TRBJ1-1; D unclear. V lost 1 base and J 4 bases, leaving 13 bases between the germline ends. Germline V gene data show CDR1 as MNHEY and CDR2 as SVGAGI. The CDR3 is made up of 15 amino acids. The CDR3 here is CASSYFRERATEAFF. CDR3 nucleotides: TGTGCCAGCAGTTACTTCCGGGAAAGGGCCACTGAAGCTTTCTTT.

This clone was picked up one time. The genes are TRBV11-2 and TRBJ1-1; TRBD1 matches 7 bases. J was trimmed by 8 bases and V by 6 bases; bases with no gene match: 6. The CDR3 runs to 12 residues. The germline gives CDR1 SGHAT, CDR2 FQNNGV. CDR3 sequence (DNA): TGTGCCAGCAGAGACAGGGTACCCGAAGCTTTCTTT. This translates into CASRDRVPEAFF.

The chain carries TRBV6-5 and TRBJ1-1, with D possibly being TRBD1 (5 bases). The V gene's germline CDR1 is MNHEY and CDR2 SVGAGI. Deletions cut 8 bases from V and 1 base from J, with 11 bases between. The CDR3 is 13 amino acids. The CDR3 bases are TGTGCCAGCGGGTTGACAGCGAACACTGAAGCTTTCTTT. Residues: CASGLTANTEAFF.

This clone was seen only once. The chain employs TRBV9 and TRBJ2-1; D possibly corresponds to TRBD2 (7 bases). With 2 bases removed from V and 15 bases from J, the gap between germline ends came to 15 bases. The CDR3 consists of 12 residues. Germline V gene sequence: CDR1 SGDLS, CDR2 YYNGEE. The DNA for the CDR3 is TGTGCCAGCAGCGTGGGAGGGGGAGATCCGTTCTTC. As protein: CASSVGGGDPFF.

The chain recombines TRBV6-1 with TRBJ2-3; 15 bases match TRBD2. J gave up 6 bases and V 2 bases, and 6 bases lay outside the gene matches. CDR1 MNHNS and CDR2 SASEGT come from the germline V gene. The CDR3 has 17 residues. The CDR3 bases are TGTGCCAGCAGTGAAAGGACTAGCGGGGGGGGAGTGGATACGCAGTATTTT. Its protein is CASSERTSGGGVDTQYF.

This clone was seen only a few times. The chain links TRBV7-9 to TRBJ2-3, with a possible D match to TRBD1 (7 bases). Trimming took 6 bases from V and 7 from J, leaving 20 bases between them. This CDR3 comprises 15 residues. CDR1 is SEHNR and CDR2 is FQNEAQ in the germline V gene (reference sequence). The CDR3 nucleotides read TGTGCCAGCAGTCCCCCATTGCAGGGGGGAAATACGCAGTATTTT. Amino acid sequence: CASSPPLQGGNTQYF. Full variable domain (missing parts from reference TRBV7-9 and TRBJ2-3): DTGVSQNPRHKITKRGQNVTFRCDPISEHNRLYWYRQTLGQGPEFLTYFQNEAQLEKSRLLSDRFSAERPKGSFSTLEIQRTEQGDSAMYLCASSPPLQGGNTQYFGPGTRLTVL.

This rearrangement joins TRBV30 to TRBJ1-6; 9 bases agree with TRBD1. Germline CDR1 is GTSNPN and CDR2 is SVGIG (reference sequence). This CDR3 has 13 amino acids. V lost 3 bases to trimming and J lost 10 bases; unmatched junction nucleotides: 4. The CDR3 loop reads CAWSGTGYSPLHF. In DNA, the CDR3 is TGTGCCTGGAGCGGGACAGGGTACTCACCCCTCCACTTT.

The chain has TRBV6-5 and TRBJ1-5, with 7 bases that match TRBD1. J lost 2 bases, V lost 8 bases, and 3 bases had no gene match. Germline V gene data show CDR1 as MNHEY and CDR2 as SVGAGI. This CDR3 has 13 amino acids. In nucleotides, the CDR3 is TGTGCCAGCCGTGGGACAGGCAATCAGCCCCAGCATTTT. Its protein product is CASRGTGNQPQHF.

The chain carries TRBV14 and TRBJ1-3, with D unclear. CDR1 and CDR2 (germline): SGHDN, FVKESK. The CDR3 contains 14 residues. V shed 10 bases and J shed 2 bases, with 15 bases lying between them. The CDR3 loop is CANHARVAGNTIYF. The CDR3 DNA is TGTGCCAACCACGCGAGGGTCGCTGGAAACACCATATATTTT.

CDR3 sequence reads: CATSRGQGLPSYEQYF. The CDR3 nucleotides are TGTGCCACCAGCAGAGGACAGGGGTTACCCTCCTACGAGCAGTACTTC. This chain joins TRBV15 and TRBJ2-7, with 8 bases lining up with TRBD1. CDR1 is LNHNV, CDR2 YYDKDF, per germline (reference sequence). The junction had 5 bases not matched to a gene; V was cut back by 1 base and J by 0 bases. The CDR3 has 16 amino acids.

The V gene is TRBV4-1, the J gene TRBJ1-4; tentatively, D is TRBD1 (5 bases). V was clipped by 7 bases and J by 11 bases, with 26 bases between them. The CDR3 runs to 16 residues. The germline V gene encodes CDR1 MGHRA and CDR2 YSYEKL. This CDR3 reads CASTPGWGLGPRKLFF. The DNA of the CDR3 is TGCGCCAGCACCCCTGGATGGGGCCTTGGGCCGAGGAAACTGTTTTTT.

The chain employs TRBV6-1 and TRBJ2-1, with TRBD2 identical over 13 bases. This CDR3 has 15 amino acids. V shed 6 bases and J 6 bases; nucleotides not matched to a gene: 5. Germline V gene lookup returns CDR1 MNHNS and CDR2 SASEGT. The CDR3 spells CASRTTSGGANEQFF. CDR3 nucleotides: TGTGCCAGCAGGACAACTAGCGGGGGGGCCAATGAGCAGTTCTTC.